The 23 T cell receptor beta chains given below trace back to one sample, sequenced in a study of T cell responses to AZD1222 COVID-19 vaccine (dated by TCRdb to the early 2020s). The library came from the immunoSEQ multiplex PCR assay. Here the immuneACCESS table is served through TCRdb, limited to in-frame sequences with V and J called. Missing clones are a known gap in these copies; in checked studies unresolved V genes cover under half, and the rest lacks a known reason. Counted in this sample were some 130,000 clones; roughly 93% of them appeared once. 5.1% of the sample comes from the top ten. The time point tag for this specimen amounts to: baseline before first vaccination. The material was peripheral blood, obtained on day 0 of AZD1222 vaccination. Every receptor here comes from an adult in good health.

The genes are TRBV18 and TRBJ2-5; 9 bases are a match to TRBD1. The V segment lost 2 bases and the J segment 5 bases; nucleotides outside the gene matches: 6. Germline assignment: CDR1 KGHSH and CDR2 LQKENI. CDR3 length: 15 amino acids. CDR3 nucleotide sequence: TGTGCCAGCTCACCATTTGGACAGGGGCGCGAGACCCAGTACTTC. Translating it yields CASSPFGQGRETQYF. The variable domain in full, with the rest retrieved from reference TRBV18 and TRBJ2-5, is NAGVMQNPRHLVRRRGQEARLRCSPMKGHSHVYWYRQLPEEGLKFMVYLQKENIIDESGMPKERFSAEFPKEGPSILRIQQVVRGDSAAYFCASSPFGQGRETQYFGPGTRLLVL.

This clone was seen a single time. The rearrangement links TRBV3-1 (or the pseudogene TRBV3-2) to TRBJ1-5; D is unclear. Trimming took 0 bases from V and 4 from J, leaving 7 bases between them. The CDR3 is 14 residues long. Germline CDR1 LGHDT, CDR2 YNNKEL (reference sequence). The DNA of the CDR3 is TGTGCCAGCAGCCAAGATGGGTCGAATCAGCCCCAGCATTTT. It yields the protein CASSQDGSNQPQHF.

The chain joins TRBV9 to TRBJ2-2; D might be TRBD2 (5 bases). This CDR3 contains 14 residues. Trimming removed 7 bases from V and 7 bases from J, with 17 bases in between. CDR1 and CDR2 (germline): SGDLS, YYNGEE. As DNA, the CDR3 is TGTGCCAGCCAAGCGGTCCAGGACGACGGGGAGCTGTTTTTT. Protein sequence: CASQAVQDDGELFF.

The chain uses TRBV2 and TRBJ2-5; 8 nucleotides match TRBD1. The trim removed 4 bases at V and 4 bases at J, leaving 14 bases unmatched. CDR1 SNHLY and CDR2 FYNNEI come from the germline V gene. The CDR3 consists of 17 residues. The CDR3 DNA is TGTGCCAGCAGTGGACTGATAGGGGGCAGGGGGCGAGAGACCCAGTACTTC. It is translated as CASSGLIGGRGRETQYF.

This chain connects TRBV27 to TRBJ1-1; the match to TRBD1 covers 10 bases. V lost 4 bases and J lost 2; bases outside the gene matches: 4. Germline CDR1 and CDR2: MNHEY and SMNVEV (reference sequence). The length of the CDR3 is 15 residues. The CDR3 loop reads CASSSLTGGNTEAFF. The CDR3 nucleotides read TGTGCCAGCAGTTCCTTGACAGGGGGCAACACTGAAGCTTTCTTT.

The CDR3 DNA is TGTGCCAGCAGTGAGGAGTTGGGGTTAACAGACGAGCAGTACTTC. Residues: CASSEELGLTDEQYF. The V gene is TRBV2, the J gene TRBJ2-7; no reliable D call. The germline V and J ends were trimmed by 3 bases and 5 bases, with 17 bases remaining between them. The germline CDR1 and CDR2 sequences are SNHLY and FYNNEI. The CDR3 runs 15 residues.

V is TRBV19 and J is TRBJ1-2; possibly TRBD1 for D (6 bases). Germline V CDR1 and CDR2: LNHDA, SQIVND (reference sequence). The V end lost 7 bases, the J end lost 4 bases, and 19 bases lay between the germline ends. The CDR3 spans 15 residues. The chain's CDR3 is CASTMATGPGYGYTF. In nucleotides, the CDR3 is TGTGCCAGTACCATGGCGACAGGTCCCGGCTATGGCTACACCTTC. Using reference TRBV19 and TRBJ1-2 for the parts outside the CDR3, the full variable domain is DGGITQSPKYLFRKEGQNVTLSCEQNLNHDAMYWYRQDPGQGLRLIYYSQIVNDFQKGDIAEGYSVSREKKESFPLTVTSAQKNPTAFYLCASTMATGPGYGYTFGSGTRLTVV.

The chain employs TRBV7-6 and TRBJ2-1, with TRBD1 identical over 10 bases. V was pared by 1 base and J by 6 bases, with 9 bases of the junction left unmatched. The CDR3 is made up of 17 amino acids. CDR1 is SGHVS, CDR2 FNYEAQ, per germline. The CDR3 DNA sequence: TGTGCCAGCAGCTTAGACGGGTCGGGACAGGGGCGCAATGAGCAGTTCTTC. Protein: CASSLDGSGQGRNEQFF.

The chain employs TRBV7-9 and TRBJ1-6; D remains unclear. Germline V CDR1 and CDR2: SEHNR, FQNEAQ (reference sequence). Between the trimmed V and J ends, which lost 5 bases and 7 bases, there was a span of 9 bases. The CDR3 totals 13 residues. The CDR3 loop is CASSLDQNSPLHF. The CDR3 DNA follows: TGTGCCAGCAGCCTCGACCAAAATTCACCCCTCCACTTT.

The chain uses TRBV12-3 or TRBV12-4 and TRBJ1-2; 7 bases map to TRBD1. The ends lost 8 bases at V and 1 base at J; junction bases unmatched: 4. This CDR3 has 13 amino acids. The CDR3 coding sequence is TGTGCCAGCGGGGGGACAGATAACTATGGCTACACCTTC. Translating it yields CASGGTDNYGYTF.

CDR3 residues: CASGFRGDTNMGTEAFF. In DNA, the CDR3 is TGTGCTAGTGGTTTTCGGGGTGATACGAACATGGGCACTGAAGCTTTCTTT. The rearrangement joins TRBV12-5 to TRBJ1-1, with D unresolved. The CDR3 sequence is 17 residues long. V was shortened by 3 bases and J by 4 bases, with 21 bases between the two germline ends. The V gene's germline CDR1 is LGHNT and CDR2 FRNRAP.

CDR3 region: CASSWAGGYTGELFF. The CDR3 region has the DNA TGTGCCAGCAGTTGGGCAGGGGGATACACCGGGGAGCTGTTTTTT. The chain uses TRBV25-1 and TRBJ2-2; 7 bases map to TRBD1. The CDR3 consists of 15 residues. Germline V gives CDR1 MGHDK, CDR2 SYGVNS. Trimming cost V 5 bases and J 3 bases; bases outside gene matches: 6.

The chain employs TRBV9 and TRBJ1-1, with TRBD1 identical over 7 bases. The trim removed 3 bases at V and 1 base at J, leaving 3 bases unmatched. The CDR3 consists of 14 residues. Germline CDR1 SGDLS, CDR2 YYNGEE. The DNA for the CDR3 is TGTGCCAGCAGCGAGGGACAGTGGAACACTGAAGCTTTCTTT. It is translated as CASSEGQWNTEAFF.

This clone was seen a handful of times. The rearrangement joins TRBV30 to TRBJ1-2; D gene unclear. The V end lost 4 bases, the J end lost 0 bases, and 6 bases lay between the germline ends. Germline V lookup: CDR1 GTSNPN, CDR2 SVGIG (reference sequence). This CDR3 region has 12 residues. This CDR3 is CAWTGANYGYTF. The CDR3, as DNA: TGTGCCTGGACCGGAGCTAACTATGGCTACACCTTC.

This chain connects TRBV6-5 to TRBJ2-6; D remains ambiguous. V was clipped by 4 bases and J by 3 bases, with 4 bases between them. The CDR3 sequence is 13 residues long. Germline loops: CDR1 MNHEY, CDR2 SVGAGI. CDR3 sequence reads: CASSFFGANVLTF. In DNA form, the CDR3 reads TGTGCCAGCAGTTTTTTTGGGGCCAACGTCCTGACTTTC.

This chain connects TRBV6-1 to TRBJ2-4; 8 positions match TRBD2. The germline V gene has CDR1 MNHNS and CDR2 SASEGT. The CDR3 sequence is 14 residues long. Trimming removed 2 bases from V and 8 bases from J; junction bases left unmatched: 5. The CDR3: CASSEIYSGDIQYF. The DNA of the CDR3 is TGTGCCAGCAGTGAAATATATAGCGGGGACATTCAGTACTTC.

This clone was observed a handful of times. The chain joins TRBV2 to TRBJ1-2, with TRBD1 as a possible D gene (6 bases). Trimming shortened V by 6 bases and J by 4 bases, and 12 bases separated the two germline ends. The CDR3 sequence is 13 residues long. The germline V gene encodes CDR1 SNHLY and CDR2 FYNNEI. The CDR3 sequence: CASRRGTAYGYTF. CDR3 nucleotide sequence: TGTGCCAGCAGGAGGGGGACGGCCTATGGCTACACCTTC. Full variable domain (missing parts from reference TRBV2 and TRBJ1-2): EPEVTQTPSHQVTQMGQEVILRCVPISNHLYFYWYRQILGQKVEFLVSFYNNEISEKSEIFDDQFSVERPDGSNFTLKIRSTKLEDSAMYFCASRRGTAYGYTFGSGTRLTVV.

This clone has only one observation. The V and J genes are TRBV3-1 (or the pseudogene TRBV3-2) and TRBJ2-3; 11 bases map to TRBD2. CDR3 size: 17 residues. Germline V lookup: CDR1 LGHDT, CDR2 YNNKEL (reference sequence). V was clipped by 4 bases and J by 5 bases; unmatched bases: 11. CDR3 protein: CASSLPLAGAGGDTQYF. The CDR3 bases are TGTGCCAGCAGCCTCCCACTAGCGGGAGCAGGTGGAGATACGCAGTATTTT.

The count of this clone is one. V usage is TRBV5-1 and J usage is TRBJ1-4, with 11 bases fitting TRBD1. This CDR3 has 16 amino acids. The germline V gene encodes CDR1 SGHRS and CDR2 YFSETQ. After removal of 3 bases from V and 7 bases from J, the junction contained 8 bases not matched to a gene. The CDR3 loop reads CASSWTGGLRFEKLFF. The CDR3 DNA follows: TGCGCCAGCAGCTGGACAGGGGGCCTAAGGTTTGAAAAACTGTTTTTT.

The count of this clone is one. The gene calls are TRBV13 and TRBJ1-5; the D gene is possibly TRBD1 (5 bases). V was trimmed by 6 bases and J by 0 bases, leaving 15 bases between them. CDR3 length equals 16 residues. Germline-derived CDR1 and CDR2 are PRHDT and FYEKMQ (reference sequence). CDR3 protein: CASSFSGAYSNQPQHF. As DNA, the CDR3 is TGTGCCAGCAGTTTCTCCGGGGCTTATAGCAATCAGCCCCAGCATTTT.

The chain links TRBV19 to TRBJ1-1, with 9 bases fitting TRBD1. The CDR3 has 13 residues. The V and J ends lost 5 bases and 6 bases, in that order; junction bases with no gene match: 4. Looked up from germline, CDR1 is LNHDA and CDR2 is SQIVND (reference sequence). This CDR3 is CASSGQGSAEAFF. CDR3 DNA: TGTGCCAGTAGTGGACAGGGGTCAGCTGAAGCTTTCTTT.

The chain recombines TRBV12-5 with TRBJ2-5, with unresolved D. This CDR3 has 16 residues. V dropped 1 base and J dropped 0 bases, with 12 bases sitting between them. Germline values: CDR1 LGHNT, CDR2 FRNRAP. The CDR3 region has the DNA TGTGCTAGTGGTTTGGCGGGTTTGTCGTACCAAGAGACCCAGTACTTC. Protein: CASGLAGLSYQETQYF.

This chain uses TRBV28 with TRBJ2-7; 10 nucleotides line up with TRBD2. Germline assignment: CDR1 MDHEN and CDR2 SYDVKM. J was trimmed by 0 bases and V by 5 bases; bases with no gene match: 4. This CDR3 is built from 15 residues. The CDR3 region is CASSPTSGSSYEQYF. The DNA for the CDR3 is TGTGCCAGCAGTCCGACTAGCGGGTCCTCCTACGAGCAGTACTTC.